This TCR beta chain was captured by sequencing in a study of blood T cells in healthy people across ages (dated by TCRdb to the mid-2010s). Some background on the complete study: In model experiments, template switching captured about one uniquely barcoded TCR beta cDNA molecule for every two T cells. Age-related changes in TCR beta repertoire diversity were measured in the study by deep sequencing normalized with unique cDNA molecular identifiers. The donors were split into four age groups: young (average around 15 years), middle-aged (39), aged (about 56) and long-lived (approximately 80). To avoid experimental bias, donors of different ages were distributed randomly across sequencing lanes. For two donors (one aged 18 to 30 and one aged 80 or older), the study analyzed two additional independent replicas of 1 million unique cDNA reads from the same blood draw.

Regarding this clonotype: Its specific antigen is unknown. Base qualities are not provided; no much larger clone lies one nucleotide away.

The germline V gene yields SGHTA for CDR1 and FQGNSA for CDR2. V is reduced by 0 bases and J by 0 bases, leaving a spacing of 15 bases between them. There are 17 amino acids in the CDR3, from cysteine to phenylalanine inclusive. Here the CDR3 DNA is all that survives: 51 bases in frame from base 1. The library was made by 5' RACE. The instrument given in TCRdb is Illumina HiSeq 2500. A second roughly 6 to 11 cycle PCR used a sample-barcoded 5' primer and a J-beta primer mix. A template-switch 5' adaptor carrying 12 random nucleotides introduced a unique molecular identifier onto each TCR beta cDNA molecule. At least 3 million CDR3-containing paired-end reads were obtained from each sample. The Mint cDNA synthesis kit, primed by a TRBC-specific oligonucleotide, was used to synthesize first-strand cDNA from all RNA. After uracil-DNA glycosylase treatment, a first 18-cycle PCR used universal primers M1SS and BC2_uni_R on all cDNA. In the source study's methods: For normalization, 1 million high-quality reads, each with a distinct molecular identifier, were randomly selected from each sample. Reads sharing molecular identifiers were discarded rather than binned into consensus sequences. CDR3 identification, clonotype clustering and error correction used MiTCR with a Q25 quality threshold and the strictest error-elimination algorithm. A nonparametric unseen species model with Euler transformation was used to estimate lower-bound total TCR beta diversity. Clones were called with MiXCR by TCRdb after fastp trimmed the public reads at Q25, and only in-frame beta chains were retained. One record per CDR3 amino acid sequence lists the most common genes and DNA. What appears here as the V and J calls and clone size reflects TCRdb's work, not the paper's. This sample lists about 1.8 million distinct CDR3 sequences; less than 50% were detected once. Clones ranked in the top ten supply roughly 2% of the sample.

Study-level results and caveats: Observed TCR beta diversity per million T cells fell roughly linearly with age, and a significant reduction was already apparent by age about 38. Because the CMV infection status of the donors was unknown, age-related changes in expanded clonotypes may potentially have been confounded. Because profiling used bulk unsorted PBMCs, naive and antigen-experienced compartments could not be compared conclusively. Observed TCR beta diversity correlated strongly with the percentage of naive T cells measured by flow cytometry. Estimates of total diversity based on one million sequenced T cells were considered lower bounds and underestimates. Compared with the aged group, the long-lived group had more naive CD4+ T cells, fewer expanded clones and increased TCR diversity, a pattern suggesting age selection.

Donors were 40 or so systemically healthy Caucasian individuals from Russia aged roughly 6 to 90 years. Ten milliliters of peripheral blood were drawn from each donor into EDTA-treated Vacutainer tubes. Ficoll-Paque density-gradient centrifugation was used to isolate PBMCs, with at least 7 million obtained per sample. Trizol reagent was used to extract total RNA from the PBMCs, yielding at least 6 micrograms per sample. For every donor, an aliquot of PBMCs went through flow cytometry to measure the percentages of naive CD45RAhigh/CD27high T cells. The sequencing input was blood. The sequence joins TRBV7-2 to TRBJ2-7; a tentative D call is TRBD2 (6 bases match). This receptor was obtained from a woman in her thirties or forties in good health. The DNA reads as follows: TGTGCCAGCAGCTTAGCGCTAACGTGGGGGGACTCCTACGAGCAGTACTTC. It is translated as CASSLALTWGDSYEQYF.